The present T cell receptor (beta chain) was sequenced within a study of blood T cell repertoires in COVID-19. Sequencing used immunoSEQ multiplex PCR; TCRdb keeps in-frame clones, though not all of them. The sample shows fewer than 650,000 clones, about 89% of them seen only once. CDR1 and CDR2 from the germline V gene are MNHNS and SASEGT. The CDR3 totals 13 residues. The V segment lost 11 bases and the J segment 4 bases; nucleotides outside the gene matches: 8. The TCR comes from a woman aged 45-59 years with COVID-19, enrolled during active disease. Sequenced input: peripheral blood. This chain connects TRBV6-1 to TRBJ2-4; TRBD1 agrees at 7 bases. The CDR3 reads CAATGQPKNIQYF. The CDR3 nucleotides read TGTGCCGCTACGGGACAGCCTAAAAACATTCAGTACTTC.